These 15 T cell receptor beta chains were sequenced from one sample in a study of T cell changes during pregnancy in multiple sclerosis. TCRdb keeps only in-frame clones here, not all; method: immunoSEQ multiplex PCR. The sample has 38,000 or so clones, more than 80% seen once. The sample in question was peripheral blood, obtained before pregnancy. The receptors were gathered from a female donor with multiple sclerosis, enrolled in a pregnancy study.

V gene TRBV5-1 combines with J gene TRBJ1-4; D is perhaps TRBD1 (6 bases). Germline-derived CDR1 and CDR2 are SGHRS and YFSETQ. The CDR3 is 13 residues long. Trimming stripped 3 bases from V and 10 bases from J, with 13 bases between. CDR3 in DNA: TGCGCCAGCAGCTCCATCGAAGGGGGAAAACTGTTTTTT. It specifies CASSSIEGGKLFF.

This chain's CDR3 is CASSYEGGGPNEQFF. The CDR3 nucleotides are TGTGCCAGCAGTTACGAGGGGGGAGGGCCCAATGAGCAGTTCTTC. The genes are TRBV6-5 and TRBJ2-1; TRBD2 might be the D (7 bases). Germline V gene data show CDR1 as MNHEY and CDR2 as SVGAGI. The ends were cut back, 2 bases at V and 6 bases at J, with 14 bases in the middle. The CDR3 totals 15 residues.

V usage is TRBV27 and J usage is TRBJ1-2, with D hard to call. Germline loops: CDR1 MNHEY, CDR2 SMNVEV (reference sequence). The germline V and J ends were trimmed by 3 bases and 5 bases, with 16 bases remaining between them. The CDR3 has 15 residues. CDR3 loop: CASSFFQEPSYGYTF. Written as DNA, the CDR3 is TGTGCCAGCAGTTTTTTTCAGGAACCCTCATATGGCTACACCTTC.

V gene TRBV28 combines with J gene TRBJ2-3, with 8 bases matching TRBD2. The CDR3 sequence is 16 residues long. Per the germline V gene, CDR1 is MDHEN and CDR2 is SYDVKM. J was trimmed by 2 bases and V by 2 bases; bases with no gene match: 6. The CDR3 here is CASSLKAGGYTDTQYF. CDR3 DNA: TGTGCCAGCAGTTTAAAGGCGGGAGGTTACACAGATACGCAGTATTTT.

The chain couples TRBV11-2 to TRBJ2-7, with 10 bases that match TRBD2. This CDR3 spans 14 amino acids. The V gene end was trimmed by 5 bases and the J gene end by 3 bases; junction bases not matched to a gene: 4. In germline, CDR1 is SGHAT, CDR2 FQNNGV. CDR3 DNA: TGTGCCAGCAGCCGGACTAGCGGTTACTACGAGCAGTACTTC. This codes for CASSRTSGYYEQYF.

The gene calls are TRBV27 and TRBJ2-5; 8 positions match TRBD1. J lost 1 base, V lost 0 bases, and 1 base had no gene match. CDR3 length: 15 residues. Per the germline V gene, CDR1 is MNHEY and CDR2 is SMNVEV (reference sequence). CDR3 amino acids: CASSLSGQGQETQYF. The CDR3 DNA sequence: TGTGCCAGCAGTTTATCTGGACAGGGCCAAGAGACCCAGTACTTC.

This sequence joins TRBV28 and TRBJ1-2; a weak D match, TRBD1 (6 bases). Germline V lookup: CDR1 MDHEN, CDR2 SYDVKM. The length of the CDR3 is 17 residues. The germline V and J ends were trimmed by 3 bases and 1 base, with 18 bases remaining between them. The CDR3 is CASSFKGEQLINYGYTF. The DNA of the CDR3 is TGTGCCAGCAGTTTTAAGGGGGAACAATTAATTAACTATGGCTACACCTTC.

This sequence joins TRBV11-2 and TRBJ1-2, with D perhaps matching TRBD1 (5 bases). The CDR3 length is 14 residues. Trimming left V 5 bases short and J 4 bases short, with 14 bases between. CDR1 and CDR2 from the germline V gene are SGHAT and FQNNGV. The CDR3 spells CASSQIGGIYGYTF. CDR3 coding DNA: TGTGCCAGCAGCCAGATTGGGGGGATCTATGGCTACACCTTC. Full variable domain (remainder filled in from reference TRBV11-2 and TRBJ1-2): EAGVAQSPRYKIIEKRQSVAFWCNPISGHATLYWYQQILGQGPKLLIQFQNNGVVDDSQLPKDRFSAERLKGVDSTLKIQPAKLEDSAVYLCASSQIGGIYGYTFGSGTRLTVV.

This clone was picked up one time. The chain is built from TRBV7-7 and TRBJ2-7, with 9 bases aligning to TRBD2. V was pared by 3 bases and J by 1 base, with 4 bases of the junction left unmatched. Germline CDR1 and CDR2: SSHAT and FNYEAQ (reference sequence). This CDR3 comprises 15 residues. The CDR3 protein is CASSLGSGSSYEQYF. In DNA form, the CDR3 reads TGTGCCAGCAGCTTGGGTAGCGGGAGTTCCTACGAGCAGTACTTC.

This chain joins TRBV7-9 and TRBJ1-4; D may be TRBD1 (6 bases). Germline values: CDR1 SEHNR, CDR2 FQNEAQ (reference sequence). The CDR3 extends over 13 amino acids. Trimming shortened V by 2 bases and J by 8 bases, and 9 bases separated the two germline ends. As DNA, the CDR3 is TGTGCCAGCAGCTTACAGGGGAGCGAAAAACTGTTTTTT. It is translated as CASSLQGSEKLFF.

CDR3 sequence: CSVYYNEQFF. The CDR3 DNA reads as TGCAGCGTCTACTACAATGAGCAGTTCTTC. V usage is TRBV29-1 and J usage is TRBJ2-1, with unresolved D. In germline, CDR1 is SQVTM, CDR2 ANQGSEA. This CDR3 spans 10 amino acids. V dropped 6 bases and J dropped 3 bases, with 3 bases sitting between them.

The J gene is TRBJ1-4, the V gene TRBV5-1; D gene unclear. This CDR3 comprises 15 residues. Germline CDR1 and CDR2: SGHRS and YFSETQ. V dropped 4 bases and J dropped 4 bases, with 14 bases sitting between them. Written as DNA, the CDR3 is TGCGCCAGCAGCCCGTGGGGAGTGGATAATGAAAAACTGTTTTTT. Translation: CASSPWGVDNEKLFF.

As DNA, the CDR3 is TGTGCCAGCAGCAAGGGGCTAGCGGGATACAATGAGCAGTTCTTC. This codes for CASSKGLAGYNEQFF. The V gene is TRBV21-1, the J gene TRBJ2-1; no DNA check was done on the table's D call, TRBD2. TRBV21-1 is noted as a pseudogene. CDR3 length: 15 amino acids.

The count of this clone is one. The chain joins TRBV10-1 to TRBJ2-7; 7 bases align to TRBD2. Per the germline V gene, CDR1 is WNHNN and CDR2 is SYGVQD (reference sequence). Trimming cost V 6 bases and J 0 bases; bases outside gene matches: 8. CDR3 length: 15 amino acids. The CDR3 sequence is CASSSGTLGSYEQYF. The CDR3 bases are TGCGCCAGCAGCAGCGGGACTCTGGGCTCCTACGAGCAGTACTTC.

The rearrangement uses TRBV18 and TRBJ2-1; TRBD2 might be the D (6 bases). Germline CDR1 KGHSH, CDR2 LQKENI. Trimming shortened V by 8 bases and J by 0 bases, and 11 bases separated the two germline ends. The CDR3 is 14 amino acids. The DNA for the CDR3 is TGTGCCAGCGATTGGGACTCCTCCTACAATGAGCAGTTCTTC. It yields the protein CASDWDSSYNEQFF. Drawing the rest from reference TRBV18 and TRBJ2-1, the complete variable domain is NAGVMQNPRHLVRRRGQEARLRCSPMKGHSHVYWYRQLPEEGLKFMVYLQKENIIDESGMPKERFSAEFPKEGPSILRIQQVVRGDSAAYFCASDWDSSYNEQFFGPGTRLTVL.